The 11 T cell receptor beta chains below were found in one sample sequenced in a study of T cells in Graves' hyperthyroidism and ophthalmopathy. Amplified TCR beta CDR3 regions came from RNA transcripts. First-round RT-PCR targeting the TCR CDR3 was performed with the HTBI primer set. A single record per CDR3 protein comes from TCRdb applying MiXCR to the multiplex PCR reads. The sample contains around 540,000 distinct CDR3 sequences, 15% to 20% of which appear only once. Sequenced material: blood. These receptors were obtained from a woman in her twenties or thirties with Graves' ophthalmopathy.

V usage is TRBV28 and J usage is TRBJ1-1, with D possibly matching TRBD1 (5 bases). Trimming left V 2 bases short and J 0 bases short, with 16 bases between. The germline CDR1 and CDR2 sequences are MDHEN and SYDVKM. The CDR3 has 17 amino acids. The DNA for the CDR3 is TGTGCCAGCAGTTTAGGTTGGGGGGGGACCATGAACACTGAAGCTTTCTTT. It encodes CASSLGWGGTMNTEAFF.

This clonotype turned up a few times. The chain combines TRBV6-5 with TRBJ2-7, with a weak D call TRBD2 (6 bases). In germline, CDR1 is MNHEY, CDR2 SVGAGI. V was clipped by 0 bases and J by 2 bases, with 17 bases between them. The CDR3 is 17 residues long. CDR3 DNA sequence: TGTGCCAGCAGTTACTCGAGGGTAGCGGCCCAGCCCTACGAGCAGTACTTC. It specifies CASSYSRVAAQPYEQYF.

This clonotype was observed at least ten times. This chain joins TRBV20-1 and TRBJ2-7; TRBD1 might be the D (5 bases). The CDR3 extends over 12 amino acids. The germline V gene has CDR1 DFQATT and CDR2 SNEGSKA (reference sequence). V gave up 3 bases and J gave up 2 bases, with 8 bases separating them. The CDR3 coding sequence is TGCAGTGCTAGTCGACAGACCTACGAGCAGTACTTC. Protein: CSASRQTYEQYF.

There are many counts of this clonotype. This rearrangement joins TRBV11-2 to TRBJ2-7; TRBD2 matches 12 bases. The V and J ends lost 4 bases and 0 bases, in that order; junction bases with no gene match: 16. CDR1 is SGHAT and CDR2 is FQNNGV in the germline V gene. This CDR3 region has 20 residues. This CDR3 reads CASSSPLAGGPFGNSYEQYF. The CDR3 DNA reads TGTGCCAGCAGCTCCCCTCTAGCGGGAGGGCCCTTTGGGAACTCCTACGAGCAGTACTTC.

The V and J genes are TRBV11-3 and TRBJ2-2; D might be TRBD1 or TRBD2, each matching 5 bases. Trimming removed 5 bases from V and 3 bases from J, with 22 bases in between. The CDR3 is 18 amino acids. Looked up from germline, CDR1 is SGHNT and CDR2 is YENEEA. The CDR3 DNA reads TGTGCCAGCAGCATCCGGCAAACTAGGGACGCGGACACCGGGGAGCTGTTTTTT. Its protein is CASSIRQTRDADTGELFF.

The chain joins TRBV20-1 to TRBJ1-6; D is unresolved. The V and J ends lost 4 bases and 7 bases respectively, with 8 bases between them. The CDR3 has 12 residues. Germline V gives CDR1 DFQATT, CDR2 SNEGSKA (reference sequence). CDR3 residues: CSATDGNSPLHF. The CDR3 nucleotides read TGCAGTGCTACGGATGGCAATTCACCCCTCCACTTT.

This rearrangement joins TRBV6-1 to TRBJ2-1, with D tentatively TRBD1 (6 bases). Germline V CDR1 and CDR2: MNHNS, SASEGT. There are 15 residues in the CDR3. V dropped 6 bases and J dropped 4 bases, with 16 bases sitting between them. CDR3 protein: CASRPDSHVYNEQFF. CDR3 DNA sequence: TGTGCCAGCAGACCGGACAGCCACGTTTACAATGAGCAGTTCTTC.

This clonotype was detected many times. This chain uses TRBV27 with TRBJ1-2; D perhaps matches TRBD1 (5 bases). From germline, CDR1 is MNHEY and CDR2 SMNVEV (reference sequence). The CDR3 runs to 16 residues. The germline V and J ends were trimmed by 4 bases and 5 bases, with 20 bases remaining between them. As DNA, the CDR3 is TGTGCCAGCAGTTCCTTAGACCACACGGCAGGGTATGGCTACACCTTC. This codes for CASSSLDHTAGYGYTF.

This clonotype was seen ten or more times. The CDR3 coding sequence is TGTGCCAGCAGTTTAGGGGGCGGAATGAACACTGAAGCTTTCTTT. Translated: CASSLGGGMNTEAFF. V usage is TRBV28 and J usage is TRBJ1-1, with D perhaps matching TRBD1 (6 bases). CDR3 length equals 15 residues. V was clipped by 2 bases and J by 0 bases, with 10 bases between them. From germline, CDR1 is MDHEN and CDR2 SYDVKM.

This clonotype showed up just a few times. The CDR3 sequence is CASRPDRTRPDTEAFF. DNA of the CDR3: TGTGCCAGCAGACCGGACAGAACTAGACCGGACACTGAAGCTTTCTTT. The V gene is TRBV2, the J gene TRBJ1-1; D is perhaps TRBD1 (6 bases). CDR3 length equals 16 residues. Between the trimmed V and J ends, which lost 6 bases and 3 bases, there was a span of 20 bases. Germline CDR1 SNHLY, CDR2 FYNNEI.

The CDR3: CASSLAGGTSGTVETQYF. In nucleotides, the CDR3 is TGTGCCAGCAGCTTAGCTGGCGGGACTAGCGGGACGGTAGAGACCCAGTACTTC. The V gene is TRBV7-6, the J gene TRBJ2-5; the match to TRBD2 covers 13 bases. The germline CDR1 and CDR2 sequences are SGHVS and FNYEAQ. The ends lost 0 bases at V and 4 bases at J; junction bases unmatched: 8. The CDR3 contains 18 residues.